One and the same sample provided the 30 T cell receptor beta chains below, sequenced in a study of T cell repertoires in ileal Crohn's disease. Time point of the sample: neoterminal ileum biopsy at postoperative endoscopy, about 6 months after surgery. The method was immunoSEQ multiplex PCR; TCRdb's version includes in-frame clones alone and lacks a portion of them. The profile shows some 11,000 clones, around 70% of them singletons. Sequencing was carried out using ileal tissue. Every receptor here comes from an adult with Crohn's disease.

This clone appeared a single time. The chain is built from TRBV19 and TRBJ1-5; D possibly corresponds to TRBD1 (6 bases). CDR1 and CDR2 from the germline V gene are LNHDA and SQIVND (reference sequence). The length of the CDR3 is 15 residues. V lost 6 bases and J lost 5, with 17 bases in between. CDR3 in amino acids: CASSLRGIGYQPQHF. CDR3 sequence (DNA): TGTGCCAGTAGCCTTAGGGGGATCGGATATCAGCCCCAGCATTTT.

Relative to its sample, this clone is large. The chain recombines TRBV4-2 with TRBJ1-4; the match to TRBD1 covers 8 bases. CDR1 LGHNA and CDR2 YNFKEQ come from the germline V gene. The CDR3 extends over 17 amino acids. Losses at the gene ends were 6 bases for V and 0 bases for J; bases not matched to a gene: 9. This CDR3 is CASSHRDRITTNEKLFF. The DNA of the CDR3 is TGTGCCAGCAGTCACCGGGACAGGATAACAACTAATGAAAAACTGTTTTTT.

The chain employs TRBV27 and TRBJ1-5; D perhaps matches TRBD1 (6 bases). CDR1 is MNHEY and CDR2 is SMNVEV in the germline V gene (reference sequence). V was trimmed by 5 bases and J by 2 bases, leaving 10 bases between them. This CDR3 has 14 residues. CDR3 sequence: CASSINRGNQPQHF. The DNA for the CDR3 is TGTGCCAGCAGTATAAACAGGGGCAATCAGCCCCAGCATTTT.

The rearrangement links TRBV10-3 to TRBJ2-3; 8 nucleotides agree with TRBD2. The CDR3 loop spans 15 amino acids. Trimming cost V 0 bases and J 4 bases; bases outside gene matches: 3. Germline V gives CDR1 ENHRY, CDR2 SYGVKD. The CDR3 DNA reads as TGTGCCATCAGTGAGTCGGCGGGAGGACCAGATACGCAGTATTTT. This codes for CAISESAGGPDTQYF.

The chain couples TRBV4-1 to TRBJ2-4; no reliable D call. The CDR3 is 15 residues long. V was shortened by 5 bases and J by 1 base, with 12 bases between the two germline ends. Germline CDR1 MGHRA, CDR2 YSYEKL. CDR3 loop: CASSAHLGAKNIQYF. CDR3 in DNA: TGCGCCAGCAGCGCCCATCTCGGGGCCAAAAACATTCAGTACTTC.

The rearrangement links TRBV5-6 to TRBJ2-1; 14 nucleotides match TRBD2. Losses at the gene ends were 4 bases for V and 6 bases for J; bases not matched to a gene: 6. CDR3 length: 16 amino acids. From germline, CDR1 is SGHDT and CDR2 YYEEEE. CDR3 region: CASSRLAGGPGNEQFF. The CDR3 nucleotides read TGTGCCAGCAGCCGACTAGCGGGAGGGCCGGGCAATGAGCAGTTCTTC.

This chain connects TRBV7-9 to TRBJ2-3, with 8 bases aligning to TRBD2. V dropped 8 bases and J dropped 5; count of bases not matched to a gene: 9. The germline CDR1 and CDR2 sequences are SEHNR and FQNEAQ (reference sequence). This CDR3 comprises 14 residues. The CDR3 sequence is CASFGAGEVDTQYF. The CDR3 nucleotides read TGTGCCAGCTTCGGAGCGGGAGAAGTAGATACGCAGTATTTT.

The chain combines TRBV9 with TRBJ2-2; D gene uncertain. Germline V gives CDR1 SGDLS, CDR2 YYNGEE. The CDR3 totals 12 residues. V was pared by 4 bases and J by 1 base, with 2 bases between. DNA for the CDR3: TGTGCCAGCAGCCGGAACACCGGGGAGCTGTTTTTT. Its protein is CASSRNTGELFF.

J is TRBJ1-1 and V is TRBV7-8, with D perhaps TRBD1 (6 bases). The CDR3 runs 14 residues. Trimming pared 1 base from V and 2 bases from J, leaving 8 bases between. Looked up from germline, CDR1 is SGHVS and CDR2 is FQNEAQ. CDR3 sequence (DNA): TGTGCCAGCAGCTTAGGGACAGCAAACACTGAAGCTTTCTTT. Amino acids: CASSLGTANTEAFF.

Note on this clone: At the DNA level, this CDR3 is encoded by other sequences in the same sample as well. The V gene is TRBV2, the J gene TRBJ2-7; 10 nucleotides line up with TRBD2. This CDR3 has 14 residues. V lost 3 bases and J lost 6; bases outside the gene matches: 5. Germline CDR1 SNHLY, CDR2 FYNNEI. CDR3 region: CASSDYRTSGEQYF. The CDR3 DNA follows: TGTGCCAGCAGTGATTATAGGACTAGCGGCGAGCAGTACTTC.

This chain joins TRBV7-9 and TRBJ2-1; the match to TRBD2 covers 8 bases. J gave up 0 bases and V 5 bases, and 12 bases lay outside the gene matches. Germline CDR1 is SEHNR and CDR2 is FQNEAQ (reference sequence). The CDR3 sequence is 18 residues long. The CDR3 protein is CASSRDRGSGSSYNEQFF. CDR3 nucleotides: TGTGCCAGCAGCCGAGACCGGGGGAGCGGGAGCTCCTACAATGAGCAGTTCTTC.

The chain has TRBV21-1 and TRBJ1-2; TRBD1 was called by the table and not checked on the DNA. TRBV21-1 is a pseudogene. The length of the CDR3 is 14 residues. CDR3 protein: CASSTAGENYGYTF. For the CDR3, the DNA is TGTGCCAGCAGCACGGCAGGTGAGAACTATGGCTACACCTTC.

The chain employs TRBV5-6 and TRBJ2-3, with 12 bases identical to TRBD2. The germline V gene has CDR1 SGHDT and CDR2 YYEEEE. Losses at the gene ends were 5 bases for V and 4 bases for J; bases not matched to a gene: 8. The CDR3 runs to 16 residues. In DNA form, the CDR3 reads TGTGCCAGCAGTCCGAGACTAGCGGGAGTGGCAGATACGCAGTATTTT. It codes for CASSPRLAGVADTQYF.

The genes are TRBV7-9 and TRBJ1-1, with D perhaps matching TRBD1 (6 bases). Germline lookup yields CDR1 SEHNR and CDR2 FQNEAQ (reference sequence). Trimming shortened V by 8 bases and J by 2 bases, and 18 bases separated the two germline ends. The CDR3 loop spans 15 amino acids. DNA of the CDR3: TGTGCCAGCCGGAAGGGGGTGGAGGTAAACACTGAAGCTTTCTTT. Its protein product is CASRKGVEVNTEAFF.

In this sample, this clone turned up a few times. The CDR3 protein is CASSFRPVNSYNEQFF. CDR3 in DNA: TGTGCCAGCAGTTTCAGGCCAGTAAACTCCTACAATGAGCAGTTCTTC. The chain has TRBV6-5 and TRBJ2-1; D is undetermined. There are 16 residues in the CDR3. Trimming left V 4 bases short and J 0 bases short, with 13 bases between. Germline V gene data show CDR1 as MNHEY and CDR2 as SVGAGI.

The V gene is TRBV5-1, the J gene TRBJ2-1; TRBD2 aligns across 7 bases. CDR3 length equals 14 residues. Per the germline V gene, CDR1 is SGHRS and CDR2 is YFSETQ. The trim removed 0 bases at V and 3 bases at J, leaving 0 bases unmatched. The CDR3: CASSLGDYYNEQFF. In DNA form, the CDR3 reads TGCGCCAGCAGCTTGGGGGACTACTACAATGAGCAGTTCTTC.

The rearrangement joins TRBV27 to TRBJ2-7; TRBD1 matches 7 bases. The V gene end was trimmed by 6 bases and the J gene end by 1 base; junction bases not matched to a gene: 6. CDR1 and CDR2 (germline): MNHEY, SMNVEV (reference sequence). This CDR3 contains 14 residues. CDR3 amino acids: CASRPDRRSYEQYF. DNA for the CDR3: TGTGCCAGCAGACCGGACAGGCGTTCCTACGAGCAGTACTTC.

The CDR3 loop reads CASSFNRGAIADTQYF. CDR3 sequence (DNA): TGTGCCAGCAGCTTCAACCGGGGGGCAATTGCAGATACGCAGTATTTT. The chain carries TRBV5-4 and TRBJ2-3, with D possibly being TRBD2 (7 bases). V was shortened by 2 bases and J by 4 bases, with 17 bases between the two germline ends. The germline V gene has CDR1 SGHNT and CDR2 YYREEE (reference sequence). This CDR3 contains 16 residues.

This rearrangement joins TRBV6-5 to TRBJ2-3, with 13 bases lining up with TRBD2. The germline gives CDR1 MNHEY, CDR2 SVGAGI. The CDR3 is 15 residues long. V dropped 5 bases and J dropped 6; count of bases not matched to a gene: 5. DNA of the CDR3: TGTGCCAGCAGTCGGACTAGCGGGAGTTCTGATACGCAGTATTTT. Its translation is CASSRTSGSSDTQYF.

CDR3 sequence reads: CASSSSGQGSLEQYF. The DNA for the CDR3 is TGTGCCAGCAGCTCCTCGGGACAGGGGTCTTTGGAGCAGTACTTC. The rearrangement links TRBV7-9 to TRBJ2-7; 10 bases align to TRBD1. Germline CDR1 and CDR2: SEHNR and FQNEAQ (reference sequence). V gave up 4 bases and J gave up 7 bases; unmatched junction bases: 10. The CDR3 covers 15 residues. Variable domain in full (rest from reference TRBV7-9 and TRBJ2-7): DTGVSQNPRHKITKRGQNVTFRCDPISEHNRLYWYRQTLGQGPEFLTYFQNEAQLEKSRLLSDRFSAERPKGSFSTLEIQRTEQGDSAMYLCASSSSGQGSLEQYFGPGTRLTVT.

This clone was seen a few times. The chain carries TRBV9 and TRBJ2-6; 7 bases agree with TRBD1. Germline assignment: CDR1 SGDLS and CDR2 YYNGEE. With V trimmed by 3 bases and J by 0 bases, 6 bases remained unmatched. This CDR3 contains 17 residues. CDR3 sequence reads: CASSAGQIISGANVLTF. The CDR3 DNA is TGTGCCAGCAGCGCGGGACAGATAATCTCTGGGGCCAACGTCCTGACTTTC.

The rearrangement joins TRBV6-1 to TRBJ1-6; D remains unclear. Trimming removed 8 bases at V and 7 bases at J, with 18 bases between. The CDR3 sequence is 15 residues long. Germline loops: CDR1 MNHNS, CDR2 SASEGT. CDR3 coding DNA: TGTGCCAGCGTGGAGGACGGTGAGCAAAATTCACCCCTCCACTTT. Protein product: CASVEDGEQNSPLHF.

The chain couples TRBV9 to TRBJ2-1, with a weak D call TRBD2 (6 bases). V lost 0 bases to trimming and J lost 9 bases, with 10 bases between them. CDR1 is SGDLS, CDR2 YYNGEE, per germline. The CDR3 extends over 13 amino acids. CDR3 in DNA: TGTGCCAGCAGCGTAGCGGGAGCCGGTGAGCAGTTCTTC. Encoded protein: CASSVAGAGEQFF. The full variable domain, its missing parts supplied by reference TRBV9 and TRBJ2-1, is DSGVTQTPKHLITATGQRVTLRCSPRSGDLSVYWYQQSLDQGLQFLIQYYNGEERAKGNILERFSAQQFPDLHSELNLSSLELGDSALYFCASSVAGAGEQFFGPGTRLTVL.

This chain joins TRBV2 and TRBJ2-3, with 9 positions matching TRBD2. Germline assignment: CDR1 SNHLY and CDR2 FYNNEI. CDR3 length: 14 residues. V lost 6 bases, J lost 1 base, and 2 bases stayed unmatched. The CDR3 sequence: CASRKREGTDTQYF. In nucleotides, the CDR3 is TGTGCCAGCAGGAAGCGGGAGGGCACAGATACGCAGTATTTT.

This rearrangement joins TRBV7-8 to TRBJ2-1; 11 bases agree with TRBD2. CDR1 is SGHVS, CDR2 FQNEAQ, per germline. The CDR3 contains 18 residues. With V trimmed by 4 bases and J by 2 bases, 10 bases remained unmatched. The CDR3 is CASSSASGRLIAYNEQFF. In DNA, the CDR3 is TGTGCCAGCAGCTCCGCTAGCGGGAGGCTCATTGCCTACAATGAGCAGTTCTTC.

This chain's CDR3 is CASSPRSGSAYEQYF. Written as DNA, the CDR3 is TGCGCCAGCAGCCCCCGATCGGGATCTGCCTACGAGCAGTACTTC. The V call is TRBV5-1, the J call TRBJ2-7; D is possibly TRBD2 (5 bases). V was clipped by 4 bases and J by 2 bases, with 16 bases between them. Germline V CDR1 and CDR2: SGHRS, YFSETQ. The CDR3 is made up of 15 amino acids.

This chain uses TRBV2 with TRBJ2-6; TRBD1 is a possible D gene (5 bases). The CDR3 spans 16 residues. Germline V gene sequence: CDR1 SNHLY, CDR2 FYNNEI. Trimming took 6 bases from V and 2 from J, leaving 14 bases between them. CDR3 sequence reads: CASSLSYRTGANVLTF. CDR3 coding DNA: TGTGCCAGCAGCCTTTCTTACAGGACTGGGGCCAACGTCCTGACTTTC.

The chain is built from TRBV7-8 and TRBJ1-3, with D hard to call. CDR1 and CDR2 (germline): SGHVS, FQNEAQ. CDR3 length equals 13 residues. The ends were cut back, 7 bases at V and 2 bases at J, with 9 bases in the middle. CDR3 region: CASTGVPGNTIYF. The CDR3 nucleotides read TGTGCCAGCACGGGAGTCCCTGGAAACACCATATATTTT.

The chain has TRBV2 and TRBJ2-1; TRBD1 aligns across 7 bases. This CDR3 is 13 amino acids long. V lost 8 bases, J lost 3 bases, and 4 bases stayed unmatched. Germline CDR1 reads SNHLY; CDR2 reads FYNNEI. For the CDR3, the DNA is TGTGCCAGCCGGGACAGACTCTACAATGAGCAGTTCTTC. Its translation: CASRDRLYNEQFF.

CDR3 DNA sequence: TGTGCCAGCAGGGGCTGGGCTAGCGGGATAAGTGAGCAGTTCTTC. Translated, it gives CASRGWASGISEQFF. This chain links TRBV7-2 with TRBJ2-1, with TRBD2 matching 9 bases. CDR3 size: 15 residues. Germline-derived CDR1 and CDR2 are SGHTA and FQGNSA. The J segment lost 9 bases and the V segment lost 6 bases, leaving 12 bases of the junction unmatched.